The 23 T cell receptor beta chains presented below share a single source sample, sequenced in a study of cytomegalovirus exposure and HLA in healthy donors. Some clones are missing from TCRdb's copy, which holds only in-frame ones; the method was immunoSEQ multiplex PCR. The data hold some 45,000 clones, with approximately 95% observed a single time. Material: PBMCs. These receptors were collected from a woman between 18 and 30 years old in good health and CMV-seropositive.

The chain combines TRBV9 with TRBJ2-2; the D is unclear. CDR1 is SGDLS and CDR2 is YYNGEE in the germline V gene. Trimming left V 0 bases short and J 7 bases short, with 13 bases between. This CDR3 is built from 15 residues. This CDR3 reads CASSVGVAFSGELFF. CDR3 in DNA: TGTGCCAGCAGCGTAGGGGTAGCATTCAGCGGGGAGCTGTTTTTT.

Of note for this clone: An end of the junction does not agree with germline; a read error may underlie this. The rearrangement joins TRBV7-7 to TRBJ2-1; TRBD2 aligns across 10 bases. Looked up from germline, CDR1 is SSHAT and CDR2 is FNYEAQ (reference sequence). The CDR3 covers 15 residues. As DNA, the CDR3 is TGTGCTAGCAGCTTAGGTAGCGGGAGGACCAATGAGCAGTTCTTC. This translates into CASSLGSGRTNEQFF.

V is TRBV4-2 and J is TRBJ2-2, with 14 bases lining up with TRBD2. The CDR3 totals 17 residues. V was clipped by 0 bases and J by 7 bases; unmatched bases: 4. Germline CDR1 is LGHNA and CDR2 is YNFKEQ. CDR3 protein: CASSQDGTSGRVGELFF. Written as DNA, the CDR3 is TGTGCCAGCAGCCAAGATGGGACTAGCGGGAGAGTCGGGGAGCTGTTTTTT.

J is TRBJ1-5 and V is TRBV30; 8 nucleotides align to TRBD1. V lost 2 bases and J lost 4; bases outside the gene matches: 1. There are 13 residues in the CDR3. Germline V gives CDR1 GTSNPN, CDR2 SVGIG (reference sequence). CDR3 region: CAWSRQGNQPQHF. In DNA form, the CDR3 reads TGTGCCTGGAGTAGACAGGGGAATCAGCCCCAGCATTTT. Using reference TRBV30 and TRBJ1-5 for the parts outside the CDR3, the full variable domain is SQTIHQWPATLVQPVGSPLSLECTVEGTSNPNLYWYRQAAGRGLQLLFYSVGIGQISSEVPQNLSASRPQDRQFILSSKKLLLSDSGFYLCAWSRQGNQPQHFGDGTRLSIL.

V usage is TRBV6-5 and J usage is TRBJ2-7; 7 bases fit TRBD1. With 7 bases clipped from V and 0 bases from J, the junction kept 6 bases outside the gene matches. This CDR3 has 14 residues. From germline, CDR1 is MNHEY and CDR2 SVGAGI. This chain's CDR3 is CASTPPGGSYEQYF. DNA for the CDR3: TGTGCCAGCACTCCCCCAGGGGGCTCCTACGAGCAGTACTTC.

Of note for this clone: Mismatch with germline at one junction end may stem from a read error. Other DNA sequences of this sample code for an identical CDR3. CDR3 sequence reads: CASSVWQDSYEQYF. For the CDR3, the DNA is TGCGCCAGCAGTGTTTGGCAGGACTCCTACGAGCAGTACTTC. This chain links TRBV2 with TRBJ2-7; D uncertain. Germline CDR1 reads SNHLY; CDR2 reads FYNNEI. The CDR3 covers 14 residues.

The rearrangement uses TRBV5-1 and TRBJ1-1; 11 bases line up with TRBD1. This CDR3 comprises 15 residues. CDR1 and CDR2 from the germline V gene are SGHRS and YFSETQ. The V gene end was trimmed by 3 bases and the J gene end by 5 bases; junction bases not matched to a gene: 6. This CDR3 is CASSSRTGGMTEAFF. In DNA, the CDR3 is TGCGCCAGCAGCTCCAGGACAGGGGGCATGACTGAAGCTTTCTTT.

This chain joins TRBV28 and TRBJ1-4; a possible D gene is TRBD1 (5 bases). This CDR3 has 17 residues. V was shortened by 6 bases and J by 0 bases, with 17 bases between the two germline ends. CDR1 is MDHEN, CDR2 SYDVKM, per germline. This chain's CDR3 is CASRIRPPGATNEKLFF. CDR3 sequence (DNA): TGTGCCAGCAGAATAAGACCTCCGGGGGCAACTAATGAAAAACTGTTTTTT.

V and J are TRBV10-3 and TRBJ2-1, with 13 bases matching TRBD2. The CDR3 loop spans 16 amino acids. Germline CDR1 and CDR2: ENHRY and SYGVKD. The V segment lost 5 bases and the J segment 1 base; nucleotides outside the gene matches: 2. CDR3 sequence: CAISWTSGSSYNEQFF. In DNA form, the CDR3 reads TGTGCCATCAGTTGGACTAGCGGGAGTTCCTACAATGAGCAGTTCTTC.

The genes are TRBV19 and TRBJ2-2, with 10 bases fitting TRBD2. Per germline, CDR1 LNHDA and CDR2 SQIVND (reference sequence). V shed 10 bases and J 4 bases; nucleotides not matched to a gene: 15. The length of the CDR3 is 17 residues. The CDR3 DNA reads TGTGCCACTACCGCATTCTCTAGCGGGAGAAGCACCGGGGAGCTGTTTTTT. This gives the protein CATTAFSSGRSTGELFF.

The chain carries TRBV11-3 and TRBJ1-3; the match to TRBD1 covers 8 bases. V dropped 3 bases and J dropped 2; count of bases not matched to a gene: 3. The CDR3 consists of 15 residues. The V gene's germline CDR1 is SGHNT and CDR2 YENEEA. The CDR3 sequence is CASSFRGPPGNTIYF. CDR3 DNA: TGTGCCAGCAGCTTCAGGGGGCCCCCTGGAAACACCATATATTTT.

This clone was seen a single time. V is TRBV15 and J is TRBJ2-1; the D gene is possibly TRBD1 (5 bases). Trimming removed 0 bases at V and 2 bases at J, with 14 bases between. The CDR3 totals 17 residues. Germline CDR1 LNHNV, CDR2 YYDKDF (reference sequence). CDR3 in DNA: TGTGCCACCAGCAGAGATTGGGGCAGGGAACCCTACAATGAGCAGTTCTTC. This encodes CATSRDWGREPYNEQFF. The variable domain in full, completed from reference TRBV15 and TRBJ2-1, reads DAMVIQNPRYQVTQFGKPVTLSCSQTLNHNVMYWYQQKSSQAPKLLFHYYDKDFNNEADTPDNFQSRRPNTSFCFLDIRSPGLGDTAMYLCATSRDWGREPYNEQFFGPGTRLTVL.

The CDR3 reads CASSQDPRGINTGELFF. The CDR3 nucleotides are TGCGCCAGCAGCCAAGACCCCAGGGGGATAAACACCGGGGAGCTGTTTTTT. V usage is TRBV4-3 and J usage is TRBJ2-2; 7 bases map to TRBD1. Per germline, CDR1 LGHNA and CDR2 YSLEER. The CDR3 length is 17 residues. Trimming at V came to 0 bases and at J to 2 bases, leaving 6 bases not matched to a gene.

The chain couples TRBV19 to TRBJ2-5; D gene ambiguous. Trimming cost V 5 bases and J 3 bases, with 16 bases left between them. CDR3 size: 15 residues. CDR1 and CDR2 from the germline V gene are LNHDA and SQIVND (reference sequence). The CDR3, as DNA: TGTGCCAGTAGTGCACTTAGGAATCGGGAAGAGACCCAGTACTTC. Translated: CASSALRNREETQYF.

As DNA, the CDR3 is TGTGCCAGTACAAAAGAGGGACTCTCTGGGGCCAACGTCCTGACTTTC. This translates into CASTKEGLSGANVLTF. This chain connects TRBV19 to TRBJ2-6; possibly TRBD2 for D (6 bases). The V end lost 7 bases, the J end lost 0 bases, and 13 bases lay between the germline ends. This CDR3 region has 16 residues. Per the germline V gene, CDR1 is LNHDA and CDR2 is SQIVND (reference sequence).

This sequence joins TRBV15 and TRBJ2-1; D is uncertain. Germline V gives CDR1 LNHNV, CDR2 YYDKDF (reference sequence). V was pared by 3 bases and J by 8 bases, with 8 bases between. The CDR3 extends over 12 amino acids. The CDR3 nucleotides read TGTGCCACCAGCAGGGGTCGGGATGAGCAGTTCTTC. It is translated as CATSRGRDEQFF.

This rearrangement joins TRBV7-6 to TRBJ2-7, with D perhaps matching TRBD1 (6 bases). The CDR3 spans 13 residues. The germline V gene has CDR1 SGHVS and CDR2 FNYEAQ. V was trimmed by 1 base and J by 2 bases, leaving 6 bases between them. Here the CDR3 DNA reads TGTGCCAGCAGCTTAGGGGGGCCCTACGAGCAGTACTTC. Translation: CASSLGGPYEQYF.

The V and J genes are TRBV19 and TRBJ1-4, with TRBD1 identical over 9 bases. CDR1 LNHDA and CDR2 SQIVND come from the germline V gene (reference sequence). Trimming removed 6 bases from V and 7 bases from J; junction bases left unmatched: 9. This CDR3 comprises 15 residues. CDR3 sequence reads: CASRHPGTGSEKLFF. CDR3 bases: TGTGCCAGTAGACATCCCGGGACAGGGTCTGAAAAACTGTTTTTT.

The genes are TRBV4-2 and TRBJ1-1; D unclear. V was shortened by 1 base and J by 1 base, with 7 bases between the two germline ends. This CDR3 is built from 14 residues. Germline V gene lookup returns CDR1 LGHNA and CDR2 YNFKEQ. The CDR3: CASSQARQNTEAFF. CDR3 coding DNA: TGTGCCAGCAGCCAAGCCCGACAGAACACTGAAGCTTTCTTT.

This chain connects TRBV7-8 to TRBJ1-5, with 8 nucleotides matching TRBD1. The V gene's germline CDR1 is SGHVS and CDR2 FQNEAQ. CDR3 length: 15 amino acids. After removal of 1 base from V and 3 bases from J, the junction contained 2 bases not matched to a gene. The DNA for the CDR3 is TGTGCCAGCAGCTTAGGACAGGGGTTCAATCAGCCCCAGCATTTT. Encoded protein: CASSLGQGFNQPQHF.

CDR3 nucleotides: TGTGCCAGCAGCCGAGTTAGCACAGATACGCAGTATTTT. Its translation is CASSRVSTDTQYF. The chain is built from TRBV6-5 and TRBJ2-3; D gene unclear. Trimming took off 6 bases at V and 0 bases at J, with 7 bases between the two ends. Per the germline V gene, CDR1 is MNHEY and CDR2 is SVGAGI. CDR3 length: 13 residues.

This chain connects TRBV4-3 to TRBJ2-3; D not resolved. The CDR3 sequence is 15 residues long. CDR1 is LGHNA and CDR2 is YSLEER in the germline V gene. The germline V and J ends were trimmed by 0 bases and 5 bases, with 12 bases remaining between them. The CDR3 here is CASSQDGRQRDTQYF. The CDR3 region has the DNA TGCGCCAGCAGCCAAGATGGCAGGCAGAGAGATACGCAGTATTTT.

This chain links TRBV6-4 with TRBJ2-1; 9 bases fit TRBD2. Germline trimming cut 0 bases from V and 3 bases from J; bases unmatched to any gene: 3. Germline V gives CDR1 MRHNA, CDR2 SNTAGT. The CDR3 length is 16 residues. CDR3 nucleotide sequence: TGTGCCAGCAGTGACTCGGCGGGAGGGATCTACAATGAGCAGTTCTTC. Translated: CASSDSAGGIYNEQFF.